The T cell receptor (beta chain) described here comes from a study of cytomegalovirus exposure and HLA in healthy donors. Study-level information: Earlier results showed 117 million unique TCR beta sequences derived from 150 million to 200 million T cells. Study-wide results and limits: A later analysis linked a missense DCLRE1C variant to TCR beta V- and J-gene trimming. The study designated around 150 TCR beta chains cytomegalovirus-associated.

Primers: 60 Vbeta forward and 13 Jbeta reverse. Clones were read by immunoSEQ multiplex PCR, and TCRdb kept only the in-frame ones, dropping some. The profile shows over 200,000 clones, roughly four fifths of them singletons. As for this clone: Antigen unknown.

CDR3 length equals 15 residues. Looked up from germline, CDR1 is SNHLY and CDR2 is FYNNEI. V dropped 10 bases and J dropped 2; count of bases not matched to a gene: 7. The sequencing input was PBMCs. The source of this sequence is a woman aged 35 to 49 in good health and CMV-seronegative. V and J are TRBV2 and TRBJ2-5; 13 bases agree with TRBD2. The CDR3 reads CANSGTSGVQETQYF. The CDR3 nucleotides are TGTGCCAACTCCGGGACTAGCGGGGTACAAGAGACCCAGTACTTC.